This TCR beta chain was obtained from a study of T cells in Graves' hyperthyroidism and ophthalmopathy. Findings and caveats of the study: Patients with ophthalmopathy were separated from those with stable hyperthyroidism by a 13 V-J model.

CDR3 length equals 17 residues. CDR1 and CDR2 from the germline V gene are DFQATT and SNEGSKA (reference sequence). With 3 bases removed from V and 1 base from J, the gap between germline ends came to 21 bases. It was RNA transcripts that yielded the amplified TCR beta CDR3 regions. An initial round of RT-PCR targeting the TCR CDR3 relied on the HTBI primer set. TCRdb used MiXCR to reprocess the multiplex PCR reads, holding one entry per CDR3 protein. The sample records 660,000 or so distinct CDR3 sequences, less than 25% being singletons. This clonotype came up a few times. Its antigen is not known. Diagnosis relied on clinical symptoms, serum thyroxine and TRAb, thyroid ultrasound and orbital computed tomography.

The chain links TRBV20-1 to TRBJ1-2; a weak D match, TRBD1 (5 bases). The clonotype originates from a man aged 30-40 years with Graves' ophthalmopathy. The sample taken for sequencing was blood. CDR3 amino acids: CSASPPPQELLNYGYTF. The CDR3 nucleotides read TGCAGTGCTAGCCCCCCTCCACAGGAATTACTTAACTATGGCTACACCTTC.